This T cell receptor beta chain was sequenced during a study of OX40 agonist ivuxolimab in advanced cancers. At the level of the study: The drug used for patients, ivuxolimab, was an agonistic anti-OX40 (CD134) antibody. Three patients, one with hepatocellular carcinoma and two with cutaneous melanoma, responded partially.

Measured with immunoSEQ multiplex PCR; TCRdb has only the in-frame clones, and not every one. The sample has 39,000 or so clones, about 83% seen once. Study-level findings and limits: Among expanded peripheral T cells, antigen specificity went undetermined. CD4+ and CD8+ blood T cells expanded clonally by week 6 at 0.1 to 3.0 mg/kg.

Regarding this clone: Its antigen is undetermined.

CDR1 SGHDN and CDR2 FVKESK come from the germline V gene. Trimming took 1 base from V and 6 from J, leaving 5 bases between them. The CDR3 is 12 amino acids. This receptor was taken from an adult with an advanced solid tumor such as melanoma, head and neck, liver or kidney cancer. Sequenced material: CD4+ or CD8+ T cells sorted from blood, taken in a trial of the OX40 agonist ivuxolimab. The chain employs TRBV14 and TRBJ2-3; D is undetermined. CDR3 DNA: TGTGCCAGCAGCCAAGGATGGGATACGCAGTATTTT. Its translation: CASSQGWDTQYF.